The sequence of this T cell receptor (beta chain) was determined in a study of cytomegalovirus exposure and HLA in healthy donors. Findings of the study overall: An apparent linkage of common viral pathogens to several of the most significant clusters emerged in a later analysis.

To note about this clone: What it binds is unknown.

PCR was performed using 60 Vbeta and 13 Jbeta primers. Assay: immunoSEQ multiplex PCR; the TCRdb copy retains only in-frame clones and omits some. The sample has more than 75,000 clones, 70% to 80% seen once. The receptor comes from a woman aged 40 to 50 in good health and CMV-seropositive. The specimen sequenced was PBMCs.

CDR3 sequence reads: CASTRGSHTEAFF. The CDR3 DNA is TGTGCCTCAACCCGGGGTTCCCACACTGAAGCTTTCTTT. The V gene is TRBV30, the J gene TRBJ1-1, with D hard to call. Germline loops: CDR1 GTSNPN, CDR2 SVGIG (reference sequence). V lost 7 bases and J lost 3, with 15 bases in between. The CDR3 consists of 13 residues.